The rows below give T cell receptor beta chains drawn from one sample of a study of T cell responses to AZD1222 COVID-19 vaccine. Clones were sequenced by immunoSEQ multiplex PCR, and TCRdb holds only the in-frame ones, with some missing. Of 55,000 to 90,000 clones listed, roughly 84% are singletons. Specimen: peripheral blood, collected on day 0 of AZD1222 vaccination. These receptors were collected from an adult in good health. The CDR3 runs from the conserved cysteine through the conserved F or W. Clone size is stated in some rows and not others, as once, few, many or a class when expanded.

CASSEDGVKNEKLFF,TRBV7-9,few,TRBJ1-4
CASSQTGGSNYGYTF,TRBV7-3,.,TRBJ1-2
CASSAQSDNSPLHF,TRBV25-1,.,TRBJ1-6
CASSVTAGESPLHF,TRBV7-8,.,TRBJ1-6
CASSQAGRKYGYTF,TRBV3-1/TRBV3-2,.,TRBJ1-2
CASSQGQYSNQPQHF,TRBV4-1,.,TRBJ1-5
CASSTSAPGGRGYYNEQFF,TRBV7-8,.,TRBJ2-1
CASSLTGKSFF,TRBV12-3/TRBV12-4,.,TRBJ1-1
CASTPDRLNSPLHF,TRBV6-5,.,TRBJ1-6
CASSLLSRLTYNEQFF,TRBV7-8,few,TRBJ2-1